This T cell receptor (beta chain) was recorded in a study of T-cell memory formation after mild COVID-19. Study results and limitations: Day 15 to 85 contracting clones showed balanced CD4/CD8; later expanders leaned CD4+.

V shed 7 bases, J shed 1 base, and the junction held 5 bases outside the gene matches. The V gene's germline CDR1 is SGHRS and CDR2 YFSETQ. This CDR3 has 13 amino acids. TCRdb processed the 5' RACE reads anew with MiXCR; each CDR3 protein has one entry. Altogether about 340,000 distinct CDR3 sequences are present, more than 15% being singletons, with the ten largest covering around 20%. At least ten counts were recorded for this clonotype. Its antigen remains unidentified. The sample comprised PBMCs or a T cell subset sorted from them (not recorded which). The TCR comes from a man between 18 and 35 years old who had mild COVID-19 (a few samples of this study predate the infection). Cell type and time point are not known. The chain joins TRBV5-1 to TRBJ2-7; TRBD1 aligns across 7 bases. CDR3 sequence reads: CASSTGKSYEQYF. Written as DNA, the CDR3 is TGCGCCAGCTCGACAGGGAAATCCTACGAGCAGTACTTC.